This T cell receptor (beta chain) was recorded in a study of blood T cell repertoires in COVID-19. The assay was immunoSEQ multiplex PCR, and TCRdb's table has in-frame clones only and misses some. The data hold some 230,000 clones, with about four fifths observed a single time. The ends lost 2 bases at V and 8 bases at J; junction bases unmatched: 10. This CDR3 is built from 15 residues. Germline V gene lookup returns CDR1 SGHDN and CDR2 FVKESK. This clone was seen a few times. The sequencing input was peripheral blood. The TCR comes from an older woman with acute or convalescent COVID-19. The V gene is TRBV14, the J gene TRBJ1-2, with 8 bases aligning to TRBD1. For the CDR3, the DNA is TGTGCCAGCAGCCAAACGCGGACAGGGAGCGAGGGCTACACCTTC. It translates to CASSQTRTGSEGYTF.